Below are 7 T cell receptor beta chains sequenced from a single sample in a study of control samples from healthy donors and cancer patients. TCRdb's copy holds only in-frame clones and misses some; the assay was immunoSEQ multiplex PCR. The data hold 100,000 or so clones, with approximately 90% observed a single time. Sequenced input: blood. The receptors were gathered from a woman between 18 and 29 years old in good health.

J is TRBJ2-1 and V is TRBV12-3 or TRBV12-4; D may be TRBD1 (5 bases). V lost 5 bases and J lost 14, with 16 bases in between. This CDR3 is built from 12 residues. The CDR3: CASSPLGQHEFF. The CDR3 DNA sequence: TGTGCCAGCAGTCCTCTGGGGCAGCACGAGTTCTTC.

The V call is TRBV12-3 or TRBV12-4, the J call TRBJ2-1; 11 bases map to TRBD1. V lost 10 bases to trimming and J lost 7 bases; unmatched junction nucleotides: 6. This CDR3 is 13 amino acids long. CDR3 in amino acids: CATLGTGGNEQFF. DNA for the CDR3: TGTGCCACCCTCGGGACAGGGGGTAATGAGCAGTTCTTC.

The gene calls are TRBV7-8 and TRBJ1-6; D uncertain. Trimming removed 1 base at V and 10 bases at J, with 14 bases between. The CDR3 is 15 residues long. Germline V gives CDR1 SGHVS, CDR2 FQNEAQ. The CDR3 DNA reads as TGTGCCAGCAGCTTAGATACGGGGTCCGTCTCACCCCTCCACTTT. Its protein is CASSLDTGSVSPLHF.

The chain combines TRBV7-9 with TRBJ2-7, with D possibly being TRBD1 (5 bases). Germline CDR1 and CDR2: SEHNR and FQNEAQ (reference sequence). V lost 5 bases and J 3 bases, leaving 17 bases between the germline ends. The CDR3 totals 15 residues. The CDR3 reads CASSPPQGNLYEQYF. CDR3 nucleotides: TGTGCCAGCAGCCCCCCCCAGGGAAATCTCTACGAGCAGTACTTC.

The CDR3 is CASSSPPGLAGGSSYEQYF. CDR3 bases: TGTGCCAGCAGTAGCCCTCCGGGACTAGCGGGAGGAAGCTCTTACGAGCAGTACTTC. This chain links TRBV2 with TRBJ2-7, with TRBD2 matching 15 bases. Germline trimming cut 5 bases from V and 4 bases from J; bases unmatched to any gene: 15. Per the germline V gene, CDR1 is SNHLY and CDR2 is FYNNEI. This CDR3 is 19 amino acids long.

The rearrangement links TRBV5-6 to TRBJ2-1; 8 positions agree with TRBD2. Germline V lookup: CDR1 SGHDT, CDR2 YYEEEE. There are 17 residues in the CDR3. V dropped 1 base and J dropped 10; count of bases not matched to a gene: 16. The CDR3 coding sequence is TGTGCCAGCAGCTTGAGAATTGGTGGCGGGGGGCCACTGGAGCAGTTCTTC. As protein: CASSLRIGGGGPLEQFF. The complete variable domain, with remaining parts taken from reference TRBV5-6 and TRBJ2-1, reads DAGVTQSPTHLIKTRGQQVTLRCSPKSGHDTVSWYQQALGQGPQFIFQYYEEEERQRGNFPDRFSGHQFPNYSSELNVNALLLGDSALYLCASSLRIGGGGPLEQFFGPGTRLTVL.

This chain connects TRBV2 to TRBJ2-7; D gene unclear. Per the germline V gene, CDR1 is SNHLY and CDR2 is FYNNEI. V lost 1 base to trimming and J lost 0 bases, with 7 bases between them. The CDR3 runs to 14 residues. The CDR3 is CASSEGPASYEQYF. The DNA for the CDR3 is TGTGCCAGCAGTGAAGGTCCCGCCTCCTACGAGCAGTACTTC. The whole variable domain, filled in from reference TRBV2 and TRBJ2-7, reads EPEVTQTPSHQVTQMGQEVILRCVPISNHLYFYWYRQILGQKVEFLVSFYNNEISEKSEIFDDQFSVERPDGSNFTLKIRSTKLEDSAMYFCASSEGPASYEQYFGPGTRLTVT.